The text below deals with one TCR beta chain. In the authors' workflow: Amplified reference gene primers provided the basis for estimating nucleated cell counts. Generated by immunoSEQ multiplex PCR, the TCRdb table keeps only in-frame clones and is missing some. V and J calls and clone size follow that table, whereas D and trimming were derived from the DNA. Counted here are almost 250,000 clones, roughly 91% occurring once; the ten biggest clones make up 4.1%. The CDR3 is made up of 14 amino acids. Germline CDR1 is ENHRY and CDR2 is SYGVKD. The V gene end was trimmed by 10 bases and the J gene end by 2 bases; junction bases not matched to a gene: 7. Each participant's cohort was designated according to participant-reported clinical history. The sample originates from a study of blood T cell repertoires in COVID-19. Background on the study: The origin of the acute and convalescent COVID-19 samples was the United States, Italy and Spain. PBMCs, B-cell-depleted T cells, or T cells were the source of the cDNA or gDNA that made up the material.

Sequences were obtained from PBMCs or T cells enriched from blood (not recorded which). The receptor was isolated from a woman aged 30 to 39 who had recovered from COVID-19. The chain uses TRBV10-3 and TRBJ2-7; 11 positions agree with TRBD2. The CDR3 here is CATTLAGGTYEQYF. CDR3 sequence (DNA): TGTGCCACCACTCTAGCGGGAGGCACCTACGAGCAGTACTTC.